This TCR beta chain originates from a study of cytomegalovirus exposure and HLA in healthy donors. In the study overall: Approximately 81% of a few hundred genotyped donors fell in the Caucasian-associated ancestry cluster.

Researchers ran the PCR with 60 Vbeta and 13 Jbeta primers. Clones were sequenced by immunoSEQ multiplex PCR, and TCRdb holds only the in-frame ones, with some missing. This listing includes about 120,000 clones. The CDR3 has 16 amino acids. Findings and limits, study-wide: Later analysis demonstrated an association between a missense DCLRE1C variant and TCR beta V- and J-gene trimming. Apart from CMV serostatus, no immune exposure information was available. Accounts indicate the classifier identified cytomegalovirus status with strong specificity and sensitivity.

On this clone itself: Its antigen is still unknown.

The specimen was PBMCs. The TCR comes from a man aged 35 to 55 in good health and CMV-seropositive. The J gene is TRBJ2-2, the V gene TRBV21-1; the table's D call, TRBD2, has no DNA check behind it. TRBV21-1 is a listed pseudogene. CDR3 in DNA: TGTGCCAGCAGCCCCAACTGCGGGGGGAACACCGGGGAGCTGTTTTTT. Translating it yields CASSPNCGGNTGELFF.